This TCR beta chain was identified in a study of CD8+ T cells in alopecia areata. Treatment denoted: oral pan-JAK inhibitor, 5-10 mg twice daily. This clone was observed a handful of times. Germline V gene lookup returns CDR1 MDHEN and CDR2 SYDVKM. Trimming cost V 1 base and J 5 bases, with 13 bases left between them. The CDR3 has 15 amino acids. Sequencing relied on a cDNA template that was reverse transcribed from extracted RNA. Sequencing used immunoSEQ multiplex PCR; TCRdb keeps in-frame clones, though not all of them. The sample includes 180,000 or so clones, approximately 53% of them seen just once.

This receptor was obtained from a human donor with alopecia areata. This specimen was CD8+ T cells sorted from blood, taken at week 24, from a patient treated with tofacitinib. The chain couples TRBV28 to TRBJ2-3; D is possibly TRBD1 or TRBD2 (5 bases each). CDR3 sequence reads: CASSLSARAGDTQYF. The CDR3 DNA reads TGTGCCAGCAGTTTATCCGCCAGGGCGGGAGATACGCAGTATTTT.